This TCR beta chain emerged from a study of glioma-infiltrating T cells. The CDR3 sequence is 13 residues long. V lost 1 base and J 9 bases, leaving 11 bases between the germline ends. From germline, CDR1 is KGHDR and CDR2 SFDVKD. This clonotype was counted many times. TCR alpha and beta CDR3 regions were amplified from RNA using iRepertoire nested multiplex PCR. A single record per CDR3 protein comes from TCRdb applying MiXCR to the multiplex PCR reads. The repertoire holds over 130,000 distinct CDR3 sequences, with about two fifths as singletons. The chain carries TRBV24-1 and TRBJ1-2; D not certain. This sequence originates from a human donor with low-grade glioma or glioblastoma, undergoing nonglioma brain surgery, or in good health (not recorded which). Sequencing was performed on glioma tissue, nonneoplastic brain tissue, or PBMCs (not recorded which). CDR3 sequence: CATSDFRGRRYTF. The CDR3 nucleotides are TGTGCCACCAGTGATTTTCGAGGGCGACGCTACACCTTC.